These 15 T cell receptor beta chains were all obtained from the same sample, sequenced in a study of shared clonotypes between healthy human individuals. Measured with immunoSEQ multiplex PCR; TCRdb has only the in-frame clones, and not every one. This sample carries roughly 1,500,000 clones, 95% to 99% of them seen once, and the ten largest clones take roughly 0.45%. Sequencing was done on a sample of naive CD4+ T cells sorted from blood. Noted subset: CD45RA+ positively selected. These receptors all stem from a man aged 30-40 years in good health.

The chain carries TRBV7-6 and TRBJ1-1; possibly TRBD1 for D (5 bases). The CDR3 sequence is 16 residues long. V lost 0 bases and J lost 1, with 12 bases in between. Germline V lookup: CDR1 SGHVS, CDR2 FNYEAQ. The CDR3 DNA follows: TGTGCCAGCAGCTTAGCGGGGGGGTGGAGGAACACTGAAGCTTTCTTT. As protein: CASSLAGGWRNTEAFF.

This chain connects TRBV15 to TRBJ2-7, with D perhaps given as TRBD1 or TRBD2 (5 bases each). The germline V and J ends were trimmed by 0 bases and 3 bases, with 15 bases remaining between them. The CDR3 spans 16 residues. Per the germline V gene, CDR1 is LNHNV and CDR2 is YYDKDF (reference sequence). The DNA of the CDR3 is TGTGCCACCAGCAGAGATCTTGCAGGGAGTCTCTACGAGCAGTACTTC. Protein: CATSRDLAGSLYEQYF.

The J gene is TRBJ1-1, the V gene TRBV5-1, with a tentative D call TRBD1 (6 bases). The V end was cut by 0 bases, the J end by 11 bases, with 17 bases between. The CDR3 covers 14 residues. Germline CDR1 is SGHRS and CDR2 is YFSETQ. The CDR3, as DNA: TGCGCCAGCAGCTTGGCCGCGTCACAGGGTACGGCTTTCTTT. Residues: CASSLAASQGTAFF.

This chain links TRBV5-4 with TRBJ2-5, with 7 bases identical to TRBD2. The CDR3 runs to 18 residues. Germline-derived CDR1 and CDR2 are SGHNT and YYREEE (reference sequence). The V segment lost 2 bases and the J segment 9 bases; nucleotides outside the gene matches: 22. The CDR3 nucleotides read TGTGCCAGCAGCTTCAAGACCCCCCTCCCAGCGGGATCTGGATCCCAGTACTTC. Translating it yields CASSFKTPLPAGSGSQYF. The full variable domain, its missing parts supplied by reference TRBV5-4 and TRBJ2-5, is ETGVTQSPTHLIKTRGQQVTLRCSSQSGHNTVSWYQQALGQGPQFIFQYYREEENGRGNFPPRFSGLQFPNYSSELNVNALELDDSALYLCASSFKTPLPAGSGSQYFGPGTRLLVL.

This clone came up once. The genes are TRBV27 and TRBJ1-5; no firm D call. Trimming left V 0 bases short and J 0 bases short, with 15 bases between. CDR3 length equals 18 residues. Germline lookup yields CDR1 MNHEY and CDR2 SMNVEV (reference sequence). CDR3 DNA: TGTGCCAGCAGTTTATCTGAGCGGCGAGGATATAGCAATCAGCCCCAGCATTTT. Translated: CASSLSERRGYSNQPQHF.

Details on this clone: The identical CDR3 is also encoded by other nucleotide sequences in the sample. V is TRBV28 and J is TRBJ2-7; 13 bases map to TRBD2. CDR3 length: 13 amino acids. Germline V lookup: CDR1 MDHEN, CDR2 SYDVKM. The trim removed 9 bases at V and 3 bases at J, leaving 2 bases unmatched. The chain's CDR3 is CASRTSGSYEQYF. DNA for the CDR3: TGTGCCAGTCGGACTAGCGGGAGCTACGAGCAGTACTTC. Variable domain in full (rest from reference TRBV28 and TRBJ2-7): DVKVTQSSRYLVKRTGEKVFLECVQDMDHENMFWYRQDPGLGLRLIYFSYDVKMKEKGDIPEGYSVSREKKERFSLILESASTNQTSMYLCASRTSGSYEQYFGPGTRLTVT.

This clone came up once. V usage is TRBV27 and J usage is TRBJ2-7, with TRBD1 matching 8 bases. V gave up 6 bases and J gave up 2 bases; unmatched junction bases: 15. CDR1 and CDR2 from the germline V gene are MNHEY and SMNVEV (reference sequence). CDR3 size: 17 residues. The CDR3 here is CASRRVTRQGSPYEQYF. DNA of the CDR3: TGTGCCAGCAGAAGAGTTACTCGACAGGGGAGTCCCTACGAGCAGTACTTC.

Only one count was recorded for this clone. CDR3 sequence (DNA): TGCGCCAGCAGCCCTAGCGGGGGTGAGCAGTTCTTC. This gives the protein CASSPSGGEQFF. The chain joins TRBV4-1 to TRBJ2-1; 10 bases are a match to TRBD2. This CDR3 has 12 residues. The V segment lost 4 bases and the J segment 9 bases; nucleotides outside the gene matches: 0. Germline CDR1 and CDR2: MGHRA and YSYEKL.

The chain recombines TRBV6-5 with TRBJ2-7, with a weak D call TRBD2 (5 bases). The V and J ends lost 6 bases and 7 bases respectively, with 19 bases between them. The germline V gene encodes CDR1 MNHEY and CDR2 SVGAGI. The CDR3 extends over 14 amino acids. The CDR3 DNA sequence: TGTGCCAGCAGGATCAGCGGAGTCCTACGTGAGCAGTACTTC. This encodes CASRISGVLREQYF.

V gene TRBV30 combines with J gene TRBJ2-1; D is possibly TRBD1 or TRBD2 (5 bases each). The V end lost 2 bases, the J end lost 6 bases, and 8 bases lay between the germline ends. CDR3 length: 12 amino acids. CDR1 and CDR2 from the germline V gene are GTSNPN and SVGIG (reference sequence). The CDR3 here is CAWSRDLNEQFF. CDR3 DNA: TGTGCCTGGAGTAGGGACCTCAATGAGCAGTTCTTC.

This sequence joins TRBV7-2 and TRBJ2-5; D is uncertain. V gave up 6 bases and J gave up 5 bases, with 13 bases separating them. Germline assignment: CDR1 SGHTA and CDR2 FQGNSA. The CDR3 is 13 residues long. The CDR3 region has the DNA TGTGCCAGCAGTTACACATCCTCCGAGACCCAGTACTTC. It is translated as CASSYTSSETQYF.

The chain combines TRBV11-2 with TRBJ2-7; D is perhaps TRBD2 (7 bases). Germline-derived CDR1 and CDR2 are SGHAT and FQNNGV. This CDR3 comprises 15 residues. The ends were cut back, 3 bases at V and 2 bases at J, with 14 bases in the middle. CDR3 nucleotide sequence: TGTGCCAGCAGCTTCATGGGCGGGGGCCCCTACGAGCAGTACTTC. Translation: CASSFMGGGPYEQYF.

The count of this clone is one. The chain employs TRBV19 and TRBJ2-7, with 9 bases matching TRBD2. This CDR3 spans 14 amino acids. Per germline, CDR1 LNHDA and CDR2 SQIVND (reference sequence). The junction had 8 bases not matched to a gene; V was cut back by 6 bases and J by 5 bases. Here the CDR3 DNA reads TGTGCCAGTAGCCCCGGACTAGCGAGTGACGAGCAGTACTTC. It translates to CASSPGLASDEQYF.

The V call is TRBV27, the J call TRBJ2-7, with TRBD2 as a possible D gene (6 bases). Trimming removed 3 bases from V and 2 bases from J, with 11 bases in between. There are 14 residues in the CDR3. Germline lookup yields CDR1 MNHEY and CDR2 SMNVEV (reference sequence). Written as DNA, the CDR3 is TGTGCCAGCAGTTTTCGGGGGAGAGCCTACGAGCAGTACTTC. The encoded protein is CASSFRGRAYEQYF.

The rearrangement uses TRBV28 and TRBJ2-5; 12 bases agree with TRBD1. The germline CDR1 and CDR2 sequences are MDHEN and SYDVKM. The CDR3 extends over 16 amino acids. The J segment lost 4 bases and the V segment lost 6 bases, leaving 9 bases of the junction unmatched. The CDR3 DNA reads as TGTGCCAGCAGAGAAGCTGGGACAGGGGGCTTAGAGACCCAGTACTTC. Translating gives CASREAGTGGLETQYF.